These 13 T cell receptor beta chains originate from one sample sequenced in a study of early T cells in non-severe SARS-CoV-2 infection. Via MiXCR, TCRdb re-called the 5' RACE reads, giving one row per CDR3 protein. The data contain approximately 64,000 distinct CDR3 sequences, 18% of them seen just once; the ten biggest clones take up roughly 9%. This specimen was whole blood, taken at baseline. The origin of the receptors is an adult who was a healthcare worker with PCR-confirmed SARS-CoV-2 infection or an uninfected control (not recorded which).

This clonotype turned up a few times. The J gene is TRBJ2-3, the V gene TRBV25-1, with TRBD1 matching over 11 bases. V shed 7 bases, J shed 6 bases, and the junction held 6 bases outside the gene matches. Germline CDR1 reads MGHDK; CDR2 reads SYGVNS. The CDR3 runs to 14 residues. The chain's CDR3 is CASNPGQGVDTQYF. The DNA for the CDR3 is TGTGCCAGCAACCCGGGACAGGGGGTTGATACGCAGTATTTT.

This clonotype was detected many times. The chain joins TRBV2 to TRBJ1-4, with 8 bases matching TRBD1. CDR3 length: 14 residues. CDR1 is SNHLY and CDR2 is FYNNEI in the germline V gene. V was clipped by 6 bases and J by 8 bases; unmatched bases: 8. CDR3 sequence reads: CASRRQGFWEKLFF. The CDR3 DNA follows: TGTGCCAGCAGGAGACAGGGGTTCTGGGAAAAACTGTTTTTT. Looking up the rest from reference TRBV2 and TRBJ1-4 gives the full variable domain: EPEVTQTPSHQVTQMGQEVILRCVPISNHLYFYWYRQILGQKVEFLVSFYNNEISEKSEIFDDQFSVERPDGSNFTLKIRSTKLEDSAMYFCASRRQGFWEKLFFGSGTQLSVL.

This clonotype was recorded many times. The rearrangement joins TRBV12-3 or TRBV12-4 to TRBJ2-7; 10 bases are shared with TRBD2. J was trimmed by 0 bases and V by 3 bases; bases with no gene match: 14. The CDR3 has 19 residues. The CDR3 bases are TGTGCCAGCAGTTTCCAGTTGGGGCTAGCGGGAGTTAGCTCCTACGAGCAGTACTTC. Translated: CASSFQLGLAGVSSYEQYF.

This clonotype was seen at least ten times. The rearrangement uses TRBV5-1 and TRBJ2-1; D is undetermined. Germline CDR1 and CDR2: SGHRS and YFSETQ. With 0 bases removed from V and 8 bases from J, the gap between germline ends came to 9 bases. This CDR3 is built from 13 residues. The CDR3 DNA follows: TGCGCCAGCAGCTTGGTTGGAGAGTATGAGCAGTTCTTC. It specifies CASSLVGEYEQFF.

This chain joins TRBV5-4 and TRBJ2-2, with D perhaps matching TRBD2 (5 bases). Germline V lookup: CDR1 SGHNT, CDR2 YYREEE (reference sequence). The V end was cut by 3 bases, the J end by 6 bases, with 12 bases between. This CDR3 spans 14 amino acids. CDR3: CASSSGGSAGELFF. CDR3 nucleotide sequence: TGTGCCAGCAGCTCGGGCGGGTCGGCCGGGGAGCTGTTTTTT.

The gene calls are TRBV28 and TRBJ2-2; TRBD2 aligns across 7 bases. Germline V CDR1 and CDR2: MDHEN, SYDVKM. The CDR3 has 14 amino acids. With 5 bases clipped from V and 6 bases from J, the junction kept 6 bases outside the gene matches. CDR3 loop: CASSTHAGAGELFF. CDR3 in DNA: TGTGCCAGCAGTACGCACGCGGGGGCCGGGGAGCTGTTTTTT.

The sample holds many counts of this clonotype. The gene calls are TRBV6-1 and TRBJ1-5; D gene unclear. The V end was cut by 8 bases, the J end by 1 base, with 3 bases between. There are 11 residues in the CDR3. Germline assignment: CDR1 MNHNS and CDR2 SASEGT. CDR3 coding DNA: TGTGCCAGCGGAAGCAATCAGCCCCAGCATTTT. It encodes CASGSNQPQHF.

This chain uses TRBV7-8 with TRBJ2-1; no definite D call. The CDR3 contains 14 residues. Germline-derived CDR1 and CDR2 are SGHVS and FQNEAQ. The V end lost 0 bases, the J end lost 5 bases, and 8 bases lay between the germline ends. The CDR3 is CASSLAQLDNEQFF. The CDR3 DNA reads TGTGCCAGCAGCTTAGCCCAACTCGACAATGAGCAGTTCTTC.

V gene TRBV7-9 combines with J gene TRBJ2-7; 7 positions match TRBD1. CDR1 and CDR2 (germline): SEHNR, FQNEAQ (reference sequence). This CDR3 comprises 15 residues. V shed 4 bases and J 2 bases; nucleotides not matched to a gene: 8. The CDR3 nucleotides read TGTGCCAGCAGCTCCAGACAGGGAATTACCTACGAGCAGTACTTC. It yields the protein CASSSRQGITYEQYF.

A few counts support this clonotype. The chain joins TRBV2 to TRBJ1-6; tentative D call: TRBD1 (5 bases). Trimming took 0 bases from V and 14 from J, leaving 14 bases between them. The germline CDR1 and CDR2 sequences are SNHLY and FYNNEI. The CDR3 loop spans 14 amino acids. Here the CDR3 DNA reads TGTGCCAGCAGTGAAGCAAGGTCTCTGGGGGCCCTCCACTTT. Protein sequence: CASSEARSLGALHF.

The chain combines TRBV27 with TRBJ2-7; D unresolved. This CDR3 region has 13 residues. Germline V gene data show CDR1 as MNHEY and CDR2 as SMNVEV (reference sequence). The germline V and J ends were trimmed by 11 bases and 0 bases, with 14 bases remaining between them. As DNA, the CDR3 is TGTGCCGACTGGCGTCGGAACTCCTACGAGCAGTACTTC. It specifies CADWRRNSYEQYF.

This clonotype occurred a few times. The rearrangement joins TRBV7-9 to TRBJ2-2, with D uncertain. This CDR3 comprises 14 residues. Germline loops: CDR1 SEHNR, CDR2 FQNEAQ (reference sequence). The V end lost 4 bases, the J end lost 2 bases, and 8 bases lay between the germline ends. CDR3 sequence (DNA): TGTGCCAGCAGCTCAATGTCCAACACCGGGGAGCTGTTTTTT. It translates to CASSSMSNTGELFF.

The chain carries TRBV6-4 and TRBJ2-2; D call uncertain. CDR1 and CDR2 from the germline V gene are MRHNA and SNTAGT. The CDR3 has 14 amino acids. V was cut by 3 bases and J by 0 bases, with 5 bases left in between. Here the CDR3 DNA reads TGTGCCAGCAGTGAACGTCCGAACACCGGGGAGCTGTTTTTT. It codes for CASSERPNTGELFF.